These 26 T cell receptor beta chains share one sample of origin, sequenced in a study of cytomegalovirus exposure and HLA in healthy donors. The study ran its PCR with 60 Vbeta and 13 Jbeta primers. Only in-frame clones appear in the TCRdb table, and some are missing; sequencing was by immunoSEQ multiplex PCR. The repertoire holds 55,000 to 65,000 clones, with 65% to 90% as singletons. Input material: PBMCs. These receptors all stem from a female donor in good health and CMV-seronegative.

The rearrangement links TRBV9 to TRBJ2-5; 10 nucleotides match TRBD1. V lost 1 base, J lost 5 bases, and 2 bases stayed unmatched. The CDR3 sequence is 14 residues long. From germline, CDR1 is SGDLS and CDR2 YYNGEE. The CDR3 nucleotides are TGTGCCAGCAGCGTATTGGACAGGGGGGAGACCCAGTACTTC. Translation gives CASSVLDRGETQYF.

The genes are TRBV19 and TRBJ1-5, with D perhaps TRBD1 (5 bases). Trimming shortened V by 7 bases and J by 6 bases, and 19 bases separated the two germline ends. The germline gives CDR1 LNHDA, CDR2 SQIVND (reference sequence). The CDR3 is 15 residues long. CDR3: CASTANGGLGQPQHF. Written as DNA, the CDR3 is TGTGCCAGTACTGCAAATGGGGGGTTGGGTCAGCCCCAGCATTTT.

The CDR3 here is CASSLEGQGTYEQYF. CDR3 coding DNA: TGTGCCAGCAGCTTGGAGGGACAGGGGACCTACGAGCAGTACTTC. This rearrangement joins TRBV5-8 to TRBJ2-7; TRBD1 aligns across 10 bases. The CDR3 length is 15 residues. V was pared by 0 bases and J by 2 bases, with 2 bases of the junction left unmatched. Germline CDR1 SGHTS, CDR2 YDEGEE.

This clone was detected only once. The chain links TRBV30 to TRBJ1-3; D gene ambiguous. The V gene lost 3 bases and the J gene lost 0 bases, with 9 bases spanning the gap. The CDR3 runs 14 residues. Germline CDR1 GTSNPN, CDR2 SVGIG (reference sequence). For the CDR3, the DNA is TGTGCCTGGAGCCGGGGAAGCTCTGGAAACACCATATATTTT. Amino acid sequence: CAWSRGSSGNTIYF.

This clone has only one observation. The V call is TRBV28, the J call TRBJ2-3; the D gene is possibly TRBD2 (6 bases). CDR1 MDHEN and CDR2 SYDVKM come from the germline V gene. V was pared by 6 bases and J by 5 bases, with 27 bases between. The CDR3 contains 18 residues. CDR3 loop: CASSTPSVGGVPGDTQYF. CDR3 coding DNA: TGTGCCAGCAGCACCCCGAGTGTGGGCGGGGTGCCCGGAGATACGCAGTATTTT.

V and J are TRBV6-5 and TRBJ2-5; 8 bases map to TRBD1. The germline gives CDR1 MNHEY, CDR2 SVGAGI. The CDR3 runs 14 residues. The V segment lost 5 bases and the J segment 6 bases; nucleotides outside the gene matches: 8. This CDR3 is CASSLQGAKQTQYF. The CDR3 DNA reads TGTGCCAGCAGTCTCCAGGGGGCTAAGCAGACCCAGTACTTC.

In this sample, this clone turned up once. This chain connects TRBV18 to TRBJ2-1, with 13 nucleotides matching TRBD2. J gave up 2 bases and V 5 bases, and 9 bases lay outside the gene matches. Germline V gives CDR1 KGHSH, CDR2 LQKENI. This CDR3 comprises 18 residues. The CDR3 sequence is CASSSLTSGRITYNEQFF. The DNA for the CDR3 is TGTGCCAGCTCATCACTGACTAGCGGGAGGATAACCTACAATGAGCAGTTCTTC.

The V gene is TRBV5-1, the J gene TRBJ2-3; possible D gene TRBD2, 6 bases. Germline CDR1 is SGHRS and CDR2 is YFSETQ. V dropped 4 bases and J dropped 2 bases, with 11 bases sitting between them. The CDR3 runs 14 residues. CDR3 bases: TGCGCCAGCAGCGCGGGGAGATACACAGATACGCAGTATTTT. Its translation: CASSAGRYTDTQYF.

J is TRBJ2-7 and V is TRBV2, with D maybe TRBD1 (6 bases). The germline V and J ends were trimmed by 2 bases and 1 base, with 18 bases remaining between them. There are 17 residues in the CDR3. Germline CDR1 reads SNHLY; CDR2 reads FYNNEI. The CDR3 nucleotides read TGTGCCAGCAGTGAATGGATAGGGGGTTCCCCTTCCTACGAGCAGTACTTC. Protein sequence: CASSEWIGGSPSYEQYF.

The V call is TRBV30, the J call TRBJ2-3, with TRBD1 as a possible D gene (5 bases). V lost 2 bases and J lost 3, with 9 bases in between. Germline values: CDR1 GTSNPN, CDR2 SVGIG (reference sequence). The CDR3 runs to 13 residues. In nucleotides, the CDR3 is TGTGCCTGGAGTCCCCGACAGACAGATACGCAGTATTTT. Residues: CAWSPRQTDTQYF.

The chain uses TRBV7-6 and TRBJ1-1; no reliable D call. Germline CDR1 is SGHVS and CDR2 is FNYEAQ. The CDR3 loop spans 13 amino acids. The V end was cut by 0 bases, the J end by 3 bases, with 5 bases between. The CDR3 region is CASSLAKHTEAFF. The CDR3 DNA is TGTGCCAGCAGCTTAGCGAAGCACACTGAAGCTTTCTTT.

This chain uses TRBV28 with TRBJ1-5; TRBD1 agrees at 8 bases. V gave up 6 bases and J gave up 0 bases; unmatched junction bases: 4. This CDR3 comprises 15 residues. Germline V gene data show CDR1 as MDHEN and CDR2 as SYDVKM. In DNA, the CDR3 is TGTGCCAGCAGACTAGGACAGGGTAGCAATCAGCCCCAGCATTTT. The encoded protein is CASRLGQGSNQPQHF.

This chain links TRBV5-1 with TRBJ1-1, with D possibly matching TRBD1 (6 bases). V shed 2 bases and J shed 4 bases, with 12 bases lying between them. The CDR3 spans 14 residues. The germline V gene has CDR1 SGHRS and CDR2 YFSETQ. CDR3 bases: TGCGCCAGCAGCTTCCAGGGGACCGGCACTGAAGCTTTCTTT. Protein sequence: CASSFQGTGTEAFF.

The chain carries TRBV6-5 and TRBJ2-7, with D possibly being TRBD2 (5 bases). Germline values: CDR1 MNHEY, CDR2 SVGAGI. The V end was cut by 5 bases, the J end by 7 bases, with 18 bases between. The CDR3 contains 14 residues. CDR3 residues: CASSIYSGREEQYF. In DNA, the CDR3 is TGTGCCAGCAGTATCTACAGTGGCCGGGAAGAGCAGTACTTC.

This rearrangement joins TRBV7-3 to TRBJ2-2, with 7 bases identical to TRBD1. The CDR3 contains 15 residues. With V trimmed by 5 bases and J by 2 bases, 5 bases remained unmatched. CDR1 SGHTA and CDR2 FQGTGA come from the germline V gene. CDR3 protein: CASSLGTANTGELFF. CDR3 nucleotide sequence: TGTGCCAGCAGCCTCGGGACAGCCAACACCGGGGAGCTGTTTTTT.

In this sample, this clone turned up once. V usage is TRBV4-1 and J usage is TRBJ1-5; a weak D match, TRBD1 (5 bases). Germline V gene lookup returns CDR1 MGHRA and CDR2 YSYEKL. The CDR3 contains 15 residues. V lost 3 bases and J lost 6, with 15 bases in between. CDR3 DNA sequence: TGCGCCAGCAGCCATCCGGGGGAAGCGGGTCAGCCCCAGCATTTT. Encoded protein: CASSHPGEAGQPQHF.

This chain joins TRBV5-8 and TRBJ2-5, with TRBD1 as a possible D gene (6 bases). V dropped 0 bases and J dropped 4 bases, with 7 bases sitting between them. The CDR3 sequence is 13 residues long. Germline V gene data show CDR1 as SGHTS and CDR2 as YDEGEE. Here the CDR3 reads CASSLDRVETQYF. The CDR3 DNA reads as TGTGCCAGCAGCTTGGACAGGGTAGAGACCCAGTACTTC.

This CDR3 reads CASSLSFAGGGNEQFF. The CDR3 DNA is TGTGCCAGCAGTTTGTCCTTTGCGGGAGGTGGGAATGAGCAGTTCTTC. V usage is TRBV28 and J usage is TRBJ2-1; 8 nucleotides line up with TRBD2. The germline gives CDR1 MDHEN, CDR2 SYDVKM. The CDR3 contains 16 residues. Unmatched junction bases numbered 11, after V lost 3 bases and J lost 7 bases.

The chain uses TRBV29-1 and TRBJ2-3, with 7 nucleotides matching TRBD1. The CDR3 totals 14 residues. CDR1 SQVTM and CDR2 ANQGSEA come from the germline V gene. The junction had 4 bases not matched to a gene; V was cut back by 4 bases and J by 0 bases. CDR3 nucleotides: TGCAGCGTTGGACAGGGCCTCAGCACAGATACGCAGTATTTT. This codes for CSVGQGLSTDTQYF.

There are a few counts of this clone. The rearrangement links TRBV13 to TRBJ1-3, with 9 bases fitting TRBD1. Germline assignment: CDR1 PRHDT and CDR2 FYEKMQ (reference sequence). The junction had 11 bases not matched to a gene; V was cut back by 5 bases and J by 3 bases. There are 17 residues in the CDR3. The CDR3 region is CASSPGTGRIFGNTIYF. The CDR3 DNA reads TGTGCCAGCAGCCCGGGGACAGGGAGAATCTTTGGAAACACCATATATTTT.

The J gene is TRBJ1-6, the V gene TRBV27, with D possibly being TRBD1 (5 bases). Germline values: CDR1 MNHEY, CDR2 SMNVEV (reference sequence). The CDR3 consists of 16 residues. V was trimmed by 5 bases and J by 14 bases, leaving 25 bases between them. The CDR3 DNA follows: TGTGCCAGCAGTCCGCACGGCCAGGGTGATATTCAATCCCTCCACTTT. It translates to CASSPHGQGDIQSLHF.

This sequence joins TRBV7-9 and TRBJ1-2; TRBD1 matches 10 bases. V lost 3 bases and J lost 4; bases outside the gene matches: 2. Germline CDR1 is SEHNR and CDR2 is FQNEAQ (reference sequence). The CDR3 runs 14 residues. CDR3 nucleotides: TGTGCCAGCAGCTTTGGGACAGGGGCCTATGGCTACACCTTC. Its translation is CASSFGTGAYGYTF.

The chain is built from TRBV28 and TRBJ2-3; 12 bases agree with TRBD2. The CDR3 totals 19 residues. Germline-derived CDR1 and CDR2 are MDHEN and SYDVKM. Trimming at V came to 4 bases and at J to 3 bases, leaving 14 bases not matched to a gene. The chain's CDR3 is CASSSPGRGLAGRTDTQYF. In DNA, the CDR3 is TGTGCCAGCAGTTCTCCCGGTAGGGGACTAGCGGGTCGTACAGATACGCAGTATTTT. Full variable domain (outside the CDR3, taken from reference TRBV28 and TRBJ2-3): DVKVTQSSRYLVKRTGEKVFLECVQDMDHENMFWYRQDPGLGLRLIYFSYDVKMKEKGDIPEGYSVSREKKERFSLILESASTNQTSMYLCASSSPGRGLAGRTDTQYFGPGTRLTVL.

The genes are TRBV28 and TRBJ2-2, with D perhaps matching TRBD1 (5 bases). Germline V gene sequence: CDR1 MDHEN, CDR2 SYDVKM. The CDR3 runs to 15 residues. V was cut by 8 bases and J by 4 bases, with 17 bases left in between. The CDR3 nucleotides are TGTGCCAGCCGCTATATGCAGGGATTCACCGGGGAGCTGTTTTTT. Translated: CASRYMQGFTGELFF.

V and J are TRBV7-9 and TRBJ2-1; 8 nucleotides match TRBD2. V gave up 4 bases and J gave up 6 bases; unmatched junction bases: 2. Germline V gene sequence: CDR1 SEHNR, CDR2 FQNEAQ (reference sequence). The CDR3 has 13 amino acids. The CDR3 coding sequence is TGTGCCAGCAGCTCCACTAGCGGCAATGAGCAGTTCTTC. Protein sequence: CASSSTSGNEQFF.

This sequence joins TRBV11-3 and TRBJ1-6, with TRBD1 matching 8 bases. The germline gives CDR1 SGHNT, CDR2 YENEEA. The CDR3 covers 18 residues. V lost 5 bases, J lost 0 bases, and 9 bases stayed unmatched. Here the CDR3 reads CASSPWTGRSSYNSPLHF. The CDR3 nucleotides read TGTGCCAGCAGCCCTTGGACAGGGCGAAGCTCCTATAATTCACCCCTCCACTTT.